The text below deals with one TCR beta chain. Its antigen is unknown. Profiling relied on immunoSEQ multiplex PCR, and the TCRdb table lists in-frame clones only, not all of them. This table has around 940,000 clones, approximately 80% appearing once. These data come from a study of shared clonotypes between healthy human individuals. Points from the study as a whole: Clonotype sharing across a few donors was observed for around 4.5% of naive CD4 clonotypes.

V dropped 4 bases and J dropped 3 bases, with 13 bases sitting between them. CDR1 and CDR2 from the germline V gene are LNHDA and SQIVND (reference sequence). This CDR3 spans 15 amino acids. This receptor was obtained from a young man in good health. The sequencing sample was made of memory CD4+ T cells sorted from blood. Subset here: CD45RA-negative fraction. The chain carries TRBV19 and TRBJ1-3, with TRBD1 as a possible D gene (6 bases). The DNA of the CDR3 is TGTGCCAGTAGTACCCAGACAGGTTTTGGAAACACCATATATTTT. It specifies CASSTQTGFGNTIYF.